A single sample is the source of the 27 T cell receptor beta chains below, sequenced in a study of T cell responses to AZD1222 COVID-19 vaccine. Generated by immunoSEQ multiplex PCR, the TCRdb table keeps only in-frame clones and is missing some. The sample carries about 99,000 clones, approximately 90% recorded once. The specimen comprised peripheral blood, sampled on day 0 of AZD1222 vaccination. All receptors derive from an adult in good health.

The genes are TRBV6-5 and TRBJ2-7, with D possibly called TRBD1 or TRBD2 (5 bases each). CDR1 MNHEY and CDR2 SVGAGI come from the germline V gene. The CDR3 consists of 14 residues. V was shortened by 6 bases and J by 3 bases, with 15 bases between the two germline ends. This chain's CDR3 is CASSATSGGYEQYF. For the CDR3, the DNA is TGTGCCAGCAGCGCCACTAGTGGGGGCTACGAGCAGTACTTC.

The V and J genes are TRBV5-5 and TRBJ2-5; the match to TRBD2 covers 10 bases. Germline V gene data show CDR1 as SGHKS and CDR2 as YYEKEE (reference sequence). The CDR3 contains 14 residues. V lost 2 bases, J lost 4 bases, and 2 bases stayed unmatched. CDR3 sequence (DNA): TGTGCCAGCAGCTTCCTAGCGGGGGCAGAGACCCAGTACTTC. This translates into CASSFLAGAETQYF.

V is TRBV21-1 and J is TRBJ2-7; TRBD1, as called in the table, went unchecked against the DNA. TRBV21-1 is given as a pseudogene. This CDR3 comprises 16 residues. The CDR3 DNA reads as TGTGCCAGCAGCAAAGTGGCGGACAGGGGGCTATACGAGCAGTACTTC. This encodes CASSKVADRGLYEQYF.

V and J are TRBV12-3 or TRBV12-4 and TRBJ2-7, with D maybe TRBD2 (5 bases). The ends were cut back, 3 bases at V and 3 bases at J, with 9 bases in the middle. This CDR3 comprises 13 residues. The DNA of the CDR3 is TGTGCCAGCAGTTTTGGACTTGACTACGAGCAGTACTTC. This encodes CASSFGLDYEQYF.

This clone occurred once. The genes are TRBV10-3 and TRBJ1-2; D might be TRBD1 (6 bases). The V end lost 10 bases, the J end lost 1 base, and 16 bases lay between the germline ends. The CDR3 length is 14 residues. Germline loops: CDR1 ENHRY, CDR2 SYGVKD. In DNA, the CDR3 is TGTGCCACAAATGGGGACACGAGTAACTATGGCTACACCTTC. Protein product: CATNGDTSNYGYTF.

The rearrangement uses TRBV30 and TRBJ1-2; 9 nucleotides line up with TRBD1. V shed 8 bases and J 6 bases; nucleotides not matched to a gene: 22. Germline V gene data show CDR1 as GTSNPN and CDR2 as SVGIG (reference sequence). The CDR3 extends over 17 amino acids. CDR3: CAHKPGTGKSPMDGYTF. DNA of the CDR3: TGTGCCCACAAACCCGGGACAGGGAAATCTCCTATGGATGGCTACACCTTC.

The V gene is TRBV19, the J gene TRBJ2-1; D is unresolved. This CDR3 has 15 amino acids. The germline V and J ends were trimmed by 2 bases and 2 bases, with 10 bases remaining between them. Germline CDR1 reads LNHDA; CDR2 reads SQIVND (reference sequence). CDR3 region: CASSISPQAYNEQFF. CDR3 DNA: TGTGCCAGTAGTATATCACCCCAAGCCTACAATGAGCAGTTCTTC.

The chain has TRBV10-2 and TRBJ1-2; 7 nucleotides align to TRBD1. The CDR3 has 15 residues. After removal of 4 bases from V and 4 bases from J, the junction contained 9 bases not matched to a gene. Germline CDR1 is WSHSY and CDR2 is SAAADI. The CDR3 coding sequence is TGCGCCAGCAGTGTGAGTGATGCAGGGGGCTATGGCTACACCTTC. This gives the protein CASSVSDAGGYGYTF.

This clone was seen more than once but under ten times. The CDR3: CASTIRLVGGYTQYF. CDR3 nucleotide sequence: TGCGCCAGCACAATTCGACTAGTGGGGGGCTATACGCAGTATTTT. V gene TRBV23-1 combines with J gene TRBJ2-3, with D tentatively TRBD1 or TRBD2 (6 bases each). TRBV23-1 is an open reading frame whose function is uncertain. The ends were cut back, 7 bases at V and 7 bases at J, with 21 bases in the middle. The CDR3 runs to 15 residues.

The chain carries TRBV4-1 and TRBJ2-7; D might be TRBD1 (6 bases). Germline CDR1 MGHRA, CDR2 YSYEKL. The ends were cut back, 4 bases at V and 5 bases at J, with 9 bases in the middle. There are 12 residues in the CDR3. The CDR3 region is CASSLQGNEQYF. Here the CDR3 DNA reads TGCGCCAGCAGCCTACAGGGAAACGAGCAGTACTTC.

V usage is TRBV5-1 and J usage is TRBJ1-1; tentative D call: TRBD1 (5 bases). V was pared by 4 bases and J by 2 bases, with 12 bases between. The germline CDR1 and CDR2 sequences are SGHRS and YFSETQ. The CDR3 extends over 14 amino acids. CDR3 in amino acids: CASSHQTANTEAFF. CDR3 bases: TGCGCCAGCAGCCATCAGACAGCTAACACTGAAGCTTTCTTT.

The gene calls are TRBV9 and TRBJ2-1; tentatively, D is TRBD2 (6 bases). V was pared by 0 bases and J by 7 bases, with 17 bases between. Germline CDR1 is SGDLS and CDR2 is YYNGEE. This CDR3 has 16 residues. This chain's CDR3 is CASSVVVGGEGNEQFF. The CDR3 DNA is TGTGCCAGCAGCGTAGTGGTGGGGGGTGAAGGGAATGAGCAGTTCTTC.

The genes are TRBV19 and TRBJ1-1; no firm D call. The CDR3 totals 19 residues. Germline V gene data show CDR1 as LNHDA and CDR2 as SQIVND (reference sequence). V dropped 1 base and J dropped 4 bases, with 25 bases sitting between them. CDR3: CASSIGMEGVGFGSTEAFF. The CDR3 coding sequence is TGTGCCAGTAGTATAGGAATGGAGGGTGTGGGGTTCGGAAGCACTGAAGCTTTCTTT.

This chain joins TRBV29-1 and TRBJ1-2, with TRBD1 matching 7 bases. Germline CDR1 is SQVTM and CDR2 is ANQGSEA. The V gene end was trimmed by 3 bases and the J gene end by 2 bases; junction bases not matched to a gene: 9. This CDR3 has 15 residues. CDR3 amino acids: CSVDFWGGGNYGYTF. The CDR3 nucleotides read TGCAGCGTTGACTTCTGGGGAGGGGGCAACTATGGCTACACCTTC.

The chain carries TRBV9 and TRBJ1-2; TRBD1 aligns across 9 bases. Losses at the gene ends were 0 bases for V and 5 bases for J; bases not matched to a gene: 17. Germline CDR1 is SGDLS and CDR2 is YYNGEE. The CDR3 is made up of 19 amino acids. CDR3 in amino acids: CASSVEPVGQGVGGYGYTF. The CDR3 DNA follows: TGTGCCAGCAGCGTAGAACCGGTGGGACAGGGTGTAGGTGGGTATGGCTACACCTTC. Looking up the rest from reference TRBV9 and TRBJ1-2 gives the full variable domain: DSGVTQTPKHLITATGQRVTLRCSPRSGDLSVYWYQQSLDQGLQFLIQYYNGEERAKGNILERFSAQQFPDLHSELNLSSLELGDSALYFCASSVEPVGQGVGGYGYTFGSGTRLTVV.

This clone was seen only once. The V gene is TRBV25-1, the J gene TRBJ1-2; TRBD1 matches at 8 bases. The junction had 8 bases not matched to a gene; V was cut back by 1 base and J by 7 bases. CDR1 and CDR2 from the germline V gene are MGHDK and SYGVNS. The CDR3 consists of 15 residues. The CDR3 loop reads CASSEWGRGLSGYTF. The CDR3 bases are TGTGCCAGCAGTGAATGGGGCAGGGGGCTTTCTGGCTACACCTTC.

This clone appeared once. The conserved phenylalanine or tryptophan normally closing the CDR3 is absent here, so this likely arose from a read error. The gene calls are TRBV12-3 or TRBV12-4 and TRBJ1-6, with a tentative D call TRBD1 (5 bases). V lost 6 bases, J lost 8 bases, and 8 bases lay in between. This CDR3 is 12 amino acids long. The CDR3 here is CASRRGDSPLHL. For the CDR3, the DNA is TGTGCCAGCAGACGGGGCGATTCACCCCTCCACCTT.

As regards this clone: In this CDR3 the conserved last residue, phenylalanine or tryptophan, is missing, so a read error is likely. The chain's CDR3 is CASSLEGVSPLHL. CDR3 bases: TGTGCCAGCAGCCTCGAGGGTGTTTCACCCCTCCACCTT. The chain links TRBV7-3 to TRBJ1-6; D is unclear. Germline CDR1 reads SGHTA; CDR2 reads FQGTGA. V was pared by 5 bases and J by 9 bases, with 11 bases between. The CDR3 is made up of 13 amino acids.

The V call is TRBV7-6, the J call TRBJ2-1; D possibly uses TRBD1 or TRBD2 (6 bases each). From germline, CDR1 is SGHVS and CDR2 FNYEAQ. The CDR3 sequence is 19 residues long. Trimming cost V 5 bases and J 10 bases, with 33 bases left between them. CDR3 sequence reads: CASSISWGAQRHPADEQFF. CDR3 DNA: TGTGCCAGCAGCATAAGTTGGGGGGCTCAGCGCCACCCCGCCGACGAGCAGTTCTTC.

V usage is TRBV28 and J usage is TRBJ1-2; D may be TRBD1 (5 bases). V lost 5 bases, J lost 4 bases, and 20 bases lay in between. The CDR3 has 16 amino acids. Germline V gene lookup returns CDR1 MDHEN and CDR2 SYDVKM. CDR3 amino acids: CASSPSTGGGGYGYTF. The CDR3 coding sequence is TGTGCCAGCAGTCCAAGTACGGGGGGAGGCGGCTATGGCTACACCTTC.

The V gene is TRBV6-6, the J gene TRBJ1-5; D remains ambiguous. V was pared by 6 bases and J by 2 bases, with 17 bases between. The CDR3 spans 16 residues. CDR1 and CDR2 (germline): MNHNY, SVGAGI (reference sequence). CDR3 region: CASSSTTGLGNQPQHF. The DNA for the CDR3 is TGTGCCAGCAGCTCTACGACGGGCCTTGGCAATCAGCCCCAGCATTTT.

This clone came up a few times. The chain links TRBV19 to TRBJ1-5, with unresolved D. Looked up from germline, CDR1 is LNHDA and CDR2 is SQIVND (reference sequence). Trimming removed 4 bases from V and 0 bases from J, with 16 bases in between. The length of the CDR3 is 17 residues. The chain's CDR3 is CASSRGSNTNSNQPQHF. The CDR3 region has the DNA TGTGCCAGTAGTAGGGGAAGCAATACGAATAGCAATCAGCCCCAGCATTTT.

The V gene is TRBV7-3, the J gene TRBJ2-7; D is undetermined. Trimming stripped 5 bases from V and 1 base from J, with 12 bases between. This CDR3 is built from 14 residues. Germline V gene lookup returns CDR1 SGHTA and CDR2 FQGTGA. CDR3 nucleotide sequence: TGTGCCAGCAGCCCGACGGTGGAATCCTACGAGCAGTACTTC. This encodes CASSPTVESYEQYF.

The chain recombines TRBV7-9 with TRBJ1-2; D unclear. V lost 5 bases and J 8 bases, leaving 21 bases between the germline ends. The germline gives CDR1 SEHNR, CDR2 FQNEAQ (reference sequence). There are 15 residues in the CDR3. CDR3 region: CASSRPASPVGGYTF. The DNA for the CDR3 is TGTGCCAGCAGCCGACCCGCGAGTCCCGTTGGAGGCTACACCTTC.

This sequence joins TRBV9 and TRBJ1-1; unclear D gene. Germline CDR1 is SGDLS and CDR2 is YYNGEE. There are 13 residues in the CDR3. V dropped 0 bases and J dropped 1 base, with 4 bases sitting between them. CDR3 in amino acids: CASSVEENTEAFF. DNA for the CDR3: TGTGCCAGCAGCGTAGAGGAGAACACTGAAGCTTTCTTT.

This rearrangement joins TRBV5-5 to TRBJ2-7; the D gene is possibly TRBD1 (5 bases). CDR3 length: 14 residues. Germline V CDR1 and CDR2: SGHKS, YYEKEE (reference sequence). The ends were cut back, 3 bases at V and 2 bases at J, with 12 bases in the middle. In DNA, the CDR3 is TGTGCCAGCAGCTACGACAGCAACCCCTACGAGCAGTACTTC. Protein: CASSYDSNPYEQYF.

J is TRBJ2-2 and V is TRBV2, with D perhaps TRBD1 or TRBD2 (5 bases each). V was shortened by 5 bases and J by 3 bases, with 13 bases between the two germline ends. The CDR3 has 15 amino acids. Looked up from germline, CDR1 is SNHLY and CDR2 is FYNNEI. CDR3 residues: CASSISRGDTGELFF. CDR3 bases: TGTGCCAGCAGTATCTCTAGGGGAGACACCGGGGAGCTGTTTTTT.